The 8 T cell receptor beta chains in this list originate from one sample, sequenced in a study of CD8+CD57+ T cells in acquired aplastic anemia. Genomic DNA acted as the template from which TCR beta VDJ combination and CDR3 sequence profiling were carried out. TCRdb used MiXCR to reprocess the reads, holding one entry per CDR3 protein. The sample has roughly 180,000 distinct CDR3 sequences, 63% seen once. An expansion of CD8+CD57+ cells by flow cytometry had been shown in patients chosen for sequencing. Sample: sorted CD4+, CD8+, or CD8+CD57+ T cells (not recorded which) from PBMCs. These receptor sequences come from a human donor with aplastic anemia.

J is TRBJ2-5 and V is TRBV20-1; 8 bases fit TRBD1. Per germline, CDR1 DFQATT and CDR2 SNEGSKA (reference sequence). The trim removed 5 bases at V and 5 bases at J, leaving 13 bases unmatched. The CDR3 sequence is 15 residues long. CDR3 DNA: TGCAGTGCTCGGAAAGCGACAGGGGAAATGGAGACCCAGTACTTC. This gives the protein CSARKATGEMETQYF.

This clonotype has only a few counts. The CDR3 coding sequence is TGTGCCAGCAGTTTTGGACTAGCGGTCACAGATACGCAGTATTTT. Its translation: CASSFGLAVTDTQYF. This rearrangement joins TRBV12-3 or TRBV12-4 to TRBJ2-3; 10 nucleotides align to TRBD2. V was pared by 3 bases and J by 2 bases, with 2 bases of the junction left unmatched. The CDR3 extends over 15 amino acids.

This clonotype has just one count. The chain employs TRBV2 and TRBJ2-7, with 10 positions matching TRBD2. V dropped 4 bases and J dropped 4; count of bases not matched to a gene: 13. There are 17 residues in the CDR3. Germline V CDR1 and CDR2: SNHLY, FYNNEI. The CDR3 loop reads CASSVFSSGGAKYEQYF. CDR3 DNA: TGTGCCAGCAGTGTCTTCTCCAGCGGGGGGGCTAAGTACGAGCAGTACTTC.

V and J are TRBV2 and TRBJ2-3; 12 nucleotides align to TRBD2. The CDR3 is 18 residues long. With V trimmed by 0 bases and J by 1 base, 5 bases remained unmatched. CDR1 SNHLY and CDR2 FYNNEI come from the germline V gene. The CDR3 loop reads CASSEALRTSGGTDTQYF. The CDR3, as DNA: TGTGCCAGCAGTGAAGCGCTCCGGACTAGCGGGGGCACAGATACGCAGTATTTT.

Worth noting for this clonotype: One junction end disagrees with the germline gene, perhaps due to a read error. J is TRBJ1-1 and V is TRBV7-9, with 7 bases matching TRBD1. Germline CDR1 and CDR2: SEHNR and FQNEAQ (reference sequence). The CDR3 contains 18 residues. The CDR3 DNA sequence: TGTGCCAGCAGCTTACAAGGGACAGTTGAATTTTCTAACACTGAGGCTTTCTTT. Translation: CASSLQGTVEFSNTEAFF.

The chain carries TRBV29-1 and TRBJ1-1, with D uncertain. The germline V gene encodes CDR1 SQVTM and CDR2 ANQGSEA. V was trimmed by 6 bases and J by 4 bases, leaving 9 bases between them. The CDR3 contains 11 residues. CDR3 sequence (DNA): TGCAGCGTCGCCGGGGTCACTGAAGCTTTCTTT. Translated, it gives CSVAGVTEAFF. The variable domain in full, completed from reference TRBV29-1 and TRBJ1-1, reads SAVISQKPSRDICQRGTSLTIQCQVDSQVTMMFWYRQQPGQSLTLIATANQGSEATYESGFVIDKFPISRPNLTFSTLTVSNMSPEDSSIYLCSVAGVTEAFFGQGTRLTVV.

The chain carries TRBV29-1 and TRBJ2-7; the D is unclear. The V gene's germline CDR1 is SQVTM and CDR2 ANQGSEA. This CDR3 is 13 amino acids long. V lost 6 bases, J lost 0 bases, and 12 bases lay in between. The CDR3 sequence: CSVPAPGSYEQYF. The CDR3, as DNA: TGCAGCGTCCCTGCTCCGGGCTCCTACGAGCAGTACTTC.

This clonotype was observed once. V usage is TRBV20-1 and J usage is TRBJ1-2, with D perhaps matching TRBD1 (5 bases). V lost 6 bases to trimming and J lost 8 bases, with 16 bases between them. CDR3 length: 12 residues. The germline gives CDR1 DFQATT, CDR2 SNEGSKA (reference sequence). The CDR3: CSALVGAAGYTF. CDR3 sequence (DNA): TGCAGTGCCCTGGTAGGGGCGGCCGGCTACACCTTC.